A selection of T cell receptor beta chains follows, all from one sample in a study of shared clonotypes between healthy human individuals. Assay: immunoSEQ multiplex PCR; the TCRdb copy retains only in-frame clones and omits some. The sample holds approximately 1,500,000 clones, 95% to 97% seen once. The sample was naive CD4+ T cells sorted from blood. The receptor source for this set is a man aged 25-45 years in good health. CDR3s include the opening cysteine and the closing phenylalanine or tryptophan. Each record gives: V gene, clone size, D gene, CDR3 length, J gene, CDR3 protein, CDR3 DNA. A D gene is named only where the DNA matches it firmly. Rows give clone size only sometimes, using once, few, many, or a class for an expanded clone.

TRBV7-9	-	TRBD1	17	TRBJ2-7	CASSPYTGTGGSYEQYF	TGTGCCAGCAGCCCGTACACCGGGACAGGGGGATCCTACGAGCAGTACTTC
TRBV10-3	once	-	13	TRBJ1-1	CAIDSGMNTEAFF	TGTGCCATCGATTCAGGTATGAACACTGAAGCTTTCTTT
TRBV28	-	-	16	TRBJ2-1	CASSPNQWEVDNEQFF	TGTGCCAGCAGTCCTAACCAGTGGGAGGTCGACAATGAGCAGTTCTTC
TRBV5-1	-	TRBD2	15	TRBJ2-7	CASRSSTSGFYEQYF	TGCGCCAGCAGATCCAGTACTAGCGGTTTCTACGAGCAGTACTTC
TRBV11-3	-	-	14	TRBJ1-1	CASSLEGRDTEAFF	TGTGCCAGCAGCTTAGAGGGACGGGACACTGAAGCTTTCTTT
TRBV28	-	-	14	TRBJ2-7	CASTGTGRTYEQYF	TGTGCCAGCACTGGGACGGGAAGAACCTACGAGCAGTACTTC
TRBV28	-	-	14	TRBJ1-5	CATRTPLSNQPQHF	TGTGCCACCCGGACACCCTTAAGCAATCAGCCCCAGCATTTT
TRBV7-9	-	-	16	TRBJ1-4	CASSMIGDHVGEKLFF	TGTGCCAGCAGCATGATAGGGGATCATGTTGGGGAAAAACTGTTTTTT
TRBV19	-	-	15	TRBJ1-5	CASSIDRTYNQPQHF	TGTGCCAGTAGTATAGACCGAACCTACAATCAGCCCCAGCATTTT
TRBV6-5	-	-	10	TRBJ2-7	CASSHHEQYF	TGTGCCAGCAGCCACCACGAGCAGTACTTC
TRBV5-1	-	-	14	TRBJ1-2	CASSLEPTTGGYTF	TGCGCCAGCAGCTTGGAACCCACCACGGGCGGCTACACCTTC
TRBV7-6	-	TRBD2	15	TRBJ2-7	CASSAGTSGRYEQYF	TGTGCCAGCAGCGCCGGGACTAGCGGGAGGTACGAGCAGTACTTC
TRBV14	-	TRBD2	15	TRBJ2-1	CASSAGLAGVYEQFF	TGTGCCAGCAGCGCTGGACTAGCGGGAGTCTATGAGCAGTTCTTC
TRBV6-1	once	TRBD1	14	TRBJ1-1	CASSERGQGVEAFF	TGTGCCAGCAGTGAAAGGGGACAGGGGGTTGAAGCTTTCTTT
TRBV23-1	-	TRBD1	15	TRBJ2-7	CASTPGQGVGYEQYF	TGCGCCAGCACCCCGGGACAGGGGGTCGGTTACGAGCAGTACTTC
TRBV10-3	-	TRBD1	12	TRBJ2-7	CAISRDSNEQYF	TGTGCCATCAGCCGGGACAGCAACGAGCAGTACTTC
TRBV18	-	-	14	TRBJ2-7	CASSPPVQGSEQYF	TGTGCCAGCTCACCACCCGTCCAGGGCAGCGAGCAGTACTTC
TRBV19	-	TRBD1	16	TRBJ2-3	CASSYRGRTSTDTQYF	TGTGCCAGTAGCTACAGGGGCCGGACTAGCACAGATACGCAGTATTTT